By share of the sample, the clone carrying this TCR beta chain is medium-sized. What it binds is not known. The time point is: blood 2 weeks post-SBRT. Treatment defined: 15 Gy SBRT to primary tumor, nephrectomy 4 weeks later. Radiation-treated patients gave blood at baseline, week 2 and week 4. Clear cell pathology was present in this patient's renal cell carcinoma. The sample comes from a study of radiation and T cells in renal cell carcinoma. As for the study in general: Nephrectomy followed 15 Gy stereotactic body radiation by 4 weeks. Study-wide findings and caveats: From baseline, blood top tumor clonotypes peaked at 2 weeks post-radiation.

Libraries were prepared by immunoSEQ multiplex PCR; TCRdb keeps only in-frame clonotypes and omits some of them. The sample includes tens of thousands of clones, 75% to 85% seen only once; the top ten take less than 30%. The CDR3 runs 15 residues. The germline V gene has CDR1 SGDLS and CDR2 YYNGEE. Trimming shortened V by 4 bases and J by 4 bases, and 15 bases separated the two germline ends. The clonotype was recovered from a woman in her sixties or seventies with renal cell carcinoma. This chain joins TRBV9 and TRBJ1-3, with D uncertain. Sequencing was performed on blood, taken from a patient whose treatment included radiotherapy and nephrectomy. This chain's CDR3 is CASSPRTDMGNTIYF. The CDR3 nucleotides are TGTGCCAGCAGCCCCCGGACCGACATGGGAAACACCATATATTTT.